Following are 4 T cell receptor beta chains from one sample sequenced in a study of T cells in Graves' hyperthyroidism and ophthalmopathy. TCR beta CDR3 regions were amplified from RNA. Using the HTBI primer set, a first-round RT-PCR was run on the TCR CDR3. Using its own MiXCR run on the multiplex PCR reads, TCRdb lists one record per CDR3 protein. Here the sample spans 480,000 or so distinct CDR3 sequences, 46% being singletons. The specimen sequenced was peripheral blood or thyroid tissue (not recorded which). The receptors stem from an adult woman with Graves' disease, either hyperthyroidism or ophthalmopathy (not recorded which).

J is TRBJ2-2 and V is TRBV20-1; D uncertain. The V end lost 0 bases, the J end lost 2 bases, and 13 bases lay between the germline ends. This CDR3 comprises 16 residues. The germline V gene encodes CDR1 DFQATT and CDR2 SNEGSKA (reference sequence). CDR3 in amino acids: CSARDPRGPNTGELFF. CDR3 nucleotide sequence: TGCAGTGCTAGAGATCCCCGCGGACCTAACACCGGGGAGCTGTTTTTT.

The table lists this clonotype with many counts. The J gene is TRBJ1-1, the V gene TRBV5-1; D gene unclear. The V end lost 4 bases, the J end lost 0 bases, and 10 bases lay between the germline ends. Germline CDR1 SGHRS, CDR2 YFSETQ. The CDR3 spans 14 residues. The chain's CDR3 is CASSVADMNTEAFF. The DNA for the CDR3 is TGCGCCAGCAGCGTAGCCGACATGAACACTGAAGCTTTCTTT. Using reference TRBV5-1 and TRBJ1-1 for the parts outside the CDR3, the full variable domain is KAGVTQTPRYLIKTRGQQVTLSCSPISGHRSVSWYQQTPGQGLQFLFEYFSETQRNKGNFPGRFSGRQFSNSRSEMNVSTLELGDSALYLCASSVADMNTEAFFGQGTRLTVV.

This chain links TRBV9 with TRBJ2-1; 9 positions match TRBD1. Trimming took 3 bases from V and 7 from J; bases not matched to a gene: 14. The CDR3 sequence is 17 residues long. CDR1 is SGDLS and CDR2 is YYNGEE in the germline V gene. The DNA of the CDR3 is TGTGCCAGCAGCGGCCCCCTCTCGGGACAGGGCGTGAATGAGCAGTTCTTC. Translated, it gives CASSGPLSGQGVNEQFF.

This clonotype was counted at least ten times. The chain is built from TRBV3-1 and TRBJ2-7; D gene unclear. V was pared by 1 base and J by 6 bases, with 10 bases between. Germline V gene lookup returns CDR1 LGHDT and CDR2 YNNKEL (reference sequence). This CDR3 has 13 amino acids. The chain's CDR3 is CASSQGSGAEQYF. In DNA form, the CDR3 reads TGTGCCAGCAGCCAAGGTTCCGGCGCCGAGCAGTACTTC.